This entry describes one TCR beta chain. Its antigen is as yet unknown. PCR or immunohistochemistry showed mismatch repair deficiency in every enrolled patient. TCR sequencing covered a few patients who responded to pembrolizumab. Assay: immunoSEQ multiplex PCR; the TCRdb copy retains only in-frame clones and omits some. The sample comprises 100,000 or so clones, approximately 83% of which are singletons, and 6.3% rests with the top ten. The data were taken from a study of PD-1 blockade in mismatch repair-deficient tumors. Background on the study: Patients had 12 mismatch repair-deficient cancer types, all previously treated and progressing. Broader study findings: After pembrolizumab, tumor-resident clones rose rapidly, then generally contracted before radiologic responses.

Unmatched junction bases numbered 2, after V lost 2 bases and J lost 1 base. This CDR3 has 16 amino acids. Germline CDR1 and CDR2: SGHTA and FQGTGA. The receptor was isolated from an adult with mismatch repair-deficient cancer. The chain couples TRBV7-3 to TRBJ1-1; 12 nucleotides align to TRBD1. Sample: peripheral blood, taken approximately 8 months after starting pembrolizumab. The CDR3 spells CASSLGDRGRNTEAFF. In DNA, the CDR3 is TGTGCCAGCAGCTTAGGGGACAGGGGGCGGAACACTGAAGCTTTCTTT.